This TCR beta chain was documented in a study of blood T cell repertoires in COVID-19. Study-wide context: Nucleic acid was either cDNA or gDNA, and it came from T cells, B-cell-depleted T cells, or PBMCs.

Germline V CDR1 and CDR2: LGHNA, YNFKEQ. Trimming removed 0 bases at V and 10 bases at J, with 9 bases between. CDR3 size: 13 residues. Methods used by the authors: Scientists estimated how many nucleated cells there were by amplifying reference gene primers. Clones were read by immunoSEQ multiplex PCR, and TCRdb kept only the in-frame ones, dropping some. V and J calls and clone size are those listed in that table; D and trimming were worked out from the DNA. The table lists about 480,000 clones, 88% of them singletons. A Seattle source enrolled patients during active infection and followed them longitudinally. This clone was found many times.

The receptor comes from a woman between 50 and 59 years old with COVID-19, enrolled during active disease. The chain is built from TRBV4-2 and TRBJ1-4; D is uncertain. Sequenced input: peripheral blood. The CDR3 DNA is TGTGCCAGCAGCCAAGAAAGGGAGGGAAAACTGTTTTTT. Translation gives CASSQEREGKLFF.